The clone carrying this T cell receptor (beta chain) was seen a single time. Libraries were prepared by immunoSEQ multiplex PCR; TCRdb keeps only in-frame clonotypes and omits some of them. The table lists 100,000 to 150,000 clones, 85% of them singletons. This entry is derived from a study of blood T cell repertoires in COVID-19. The V gene's germline CDR1 is MGHRA and CDR2 YSYEKL. The V end was cut by 1 base, the J end by 1 base, with 16 bases between. The CDR3 totals 18 residues. The chain carries TRBV4-1 and TRBJ1-4; D is possibly TRBD1 (6 bases). This TCR was recovered from an elderly man with active or convalescent COVID-19. Material: peripheral blood. The CDR3 bases are TGCGCCAGCAGCCAAGTCCTCTCCAGGGGCGGAACTAATGAAAAACTGTTTTTT. Translation: CASSQVLSRGGTNEKLFF.